This T cell receptor (beta chain) is drawn from a study of cytomegalovirus exposure and HLA in healthy donors. About the research overall: Of the donors genotyped, 398 in all, less than 90% fell in the Caucasian-associated ancestry cluster.

Use of 60 Vbeta and 13 Jbeta primers characterized the PCR. TCRdb's copy holds only in-frame clones and misses some; the assay was immunoSEQ multiplex PCR. The table shows about 140,000 clones, with roughly 73% occurring only once. Study outcomes and limitations: Common viral pathogens were later found to be apparently linked to several of the most significant clusters. Most of the CMV-associated TCR beta chains (in a later analysis) appeared to be HLA-restricted.

The study sampled nominally healthy donors, though unrecorded immune exposures were likely. Germline CDR1 and CDR2: SGHTA and FQGNSA. The CDR3 consists of 14 residues. J gave up 2 bases and V 4 bases, and 5 bases lay outside the gene matches. Regarding this clone: Its specificity is not known.

The receptor was derived from a man aged 35-49 years in good health and CMV-seronegative. What was sequenced was PBMCs. The chain employs TRBV7-2 and TRBJ2-7; TRBD1 matches at 7 bases. The CDR3 region has the DNA TGTGCCAGCAGCTCCCGACAGGGCACCTACGAGCAGTACTTC. Translated, it gives CASSSRQGTYEQYF.